This TCR beta chain was observed in a study of vaccination effects on CD4 cells after COVID-19. This clone came up once. No antigen is known for it. This table comes from immunoSEQ multiplex PCR, and its TCRdb copy is limited to in-frame clones, with some not included. Seen here are under 55,000 clones, 60% to 80% observed once, and the top ten hold just over 6%. In germline, CDR1 is MNHEY, CDR2 SMNVEV (reference sequence). CDR3 length: 14 residues. V lost 2 bases and J lost 2, with 9 bases in between. The ViraFEST assay expanded antigen-specific CD4+ T cells with viral peptide pools before sequencing. Culture lasted about nine days before CD4+ T cell isolation. All vaccine recipients tested negative for nucleocapsid antibodies and had never contracted SARS-CoV-2 infection. Researchers reported culturing two million PBMC in each well, adding 8 to 10 IU/ml IL-2 and roughly 11 ug/ml peptides.

This rearrangement joins TRBV27 to TRBJ2-5; D is possibly TRBD1 (5 bases). The receptor was isolated from a human donor who received a COVID-19 vaccine. The sample here was CD4+ T cells from PBMCs cultured with HCoV-OC43 spike peptides, taken before COVID-19 vaccination. The subset was: HCoV-OC43 spike overlapping peptide pool stimulation. Here the CDR3 DNA reads TGTGCCAGCAGTTTACAGGGAAGGCAAGAGACCCAGTACTTC. Residues: CASSLQGRQETQYF.